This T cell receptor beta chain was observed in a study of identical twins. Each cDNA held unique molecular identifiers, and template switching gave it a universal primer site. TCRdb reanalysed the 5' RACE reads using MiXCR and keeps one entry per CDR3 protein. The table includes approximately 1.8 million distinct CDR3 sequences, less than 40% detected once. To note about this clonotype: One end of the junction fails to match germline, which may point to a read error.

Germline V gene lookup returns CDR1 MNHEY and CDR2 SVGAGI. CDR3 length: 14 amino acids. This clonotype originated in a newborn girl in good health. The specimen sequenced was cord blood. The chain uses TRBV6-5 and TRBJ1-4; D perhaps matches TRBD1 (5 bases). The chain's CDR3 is CASSYRRREEKVFF. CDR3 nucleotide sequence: TGTGCCAGCAGTTACAGGCGCAGGGAAGAAAAAGTGTTTTTT.